The clone carrying this TCR beta chain was seen once. The antigen remains unidentified. The data were taken from a study of T cell responses to AZD1222 COVID-19 vaccine. The CDR3 runs 17 residues. Germline CDR1 and CDR2: SGHDN and FVKESK. J gave up 2 bases and V 3 bases, and 11 bases lay outside the gene matches. Findings and limits, study-wide: Donors were chiefly white British, with a greater number of females, and clonal diversity was perhaps underestimated. After two AZD1222 doses, spike-specific TCR breadth and depth rose versus day 0. Regions 160-218 and 743-854 held dominance among vaccine-associated CD4 TCRs, which spanned spike. Seropositive status at baseline applied to only six AZD1222 recipients.

Libraries were prepared by immunoSEQ multiplex PCR; TCRdb keeps only in-frame clonotypes and omits some of them. This sample yields approximately 180,000 clones, of which around 90% are seen a single time; around 6.4% belongs to the top ten. Sequenced material: peripheral blood, taken on day 0 of AZD1222 vaccination. This TCR derives from an adult in good health. The chain recombines TRBV14 with TRBJ2-5; TRBD1 agrees at 8 bases. The CDR3 is CASSHTPDRAPQETQYF. CDR3 coding DNA: TGTGCCAGCAGCCATACCCCGGACAGGGCTCCGCAAGAGACCCAGTACTTC.